What follows is one TCR beta chain and its context. This receptor's antigen is unknown. A much larger clone lies a single base off, so this may be a read error. Library generation was performed with multiplex PCR. Data came from an Illumina HiSeq 2500. Following protocols modified from ARM-PCR, the researchers constructed TCRbeta libraries through three rounds of nested PCR with primers (Table S4). Before sequencing, PCR products in the 200-500 bp range were cut out of the gel and cleaned up using the QIAquick gel extraction kit. The study's own analysis went as follows. Trimmomatic was used to clean the reads, FLASH was used to merge the reads into complete CDR3 sequences, and MiTCR was used to assign the reads to V(D)J germline segments. VDJtools was used to compute clonal diversity as the inverse Simpson's index. Productive reads were defined as in-frame sequences without a premature stop codon. TCRdb reprocessed the public reads (quality trimming at Q25 with fastp, clone calling with MiXCR) and kept in-frame beta chains. A single entry per CDR3 protein holds the most common genes and DNA from its merged rows. The V and J calls reflect TCRdb's pipeline rather than the authors' work. This sample gives over 100,000 distinct CDR3 sequences in total; around 80% of them show up just once. The biggest ten clones account for approximately 35% of the sample.

RNA was isolated from bulk unsorted tissue, and RNA quality was assessed with a NanoDrop ND-1000 and an Agilent 2100. Newly diagnosed lung cancer patients without prior chemotherapy who had been admitted for thoracic surgery in China between August and November 2014 were enrolled as donors. The study excluded patients who had received radiotherapy or chemotherapy before or who had another cancer at the same time. Surgical tissue pieces of about 1-2.1 cm3 were preserved in RNAlater solution and were kept at -80 degrees C until use. Trimming removed 2 bases from V and 2 bases from J, leaving 9 bases between the germline ends. From cysteine to phenylalanine, the CDR3 is 14 amino acids long. CDR3 DNA only is kept here, 42 bases in frame from base 1. For CDR1 and CDR2, the germline V gene lists SGHAT and FQNNGV. The source of the sample is a study of tumor and adjacent non-tumor tissue in lung cancer (dated by TCRdb to 2017 to 2018). About the study as a whole: Of the cohort, more than ten patients had adenocarcinoma, 2 had squamous cell carcinoma and 1 had small cell lung cancer. The roughly 15 patients were aged about 31 to 85 years, included about ten men and 5 women, and had TNM stage I to III disease. In total, sequencing yielded some 130 million productive TCRbeta reads, which works out to an average of approximately 4 million reads per sample. The study compared bulk TCRbeta repertoires between lung tumor tissue and matched distant non-tumor lung tissue from 15 lung cancer patients. A few dozen paired specimens, one tumor and one normal lung sample per patient, were profiled by TCRbeta CDR3 sequencing.

The full study reports these points: The top 100 clones accounted for a significantly larger cumulative portion of the repertoire in normal lung than in tumor tissue. Significantly higher TCR diversity was found in younger patients, and higher tumor TCR diversity was associated with shorter overall and disease-free survival. Peripheral blood was not sequenced, so blood TCRbeta repertoires were not examined in the lung cancer patients of the study. Neither the sequencing platform nor unique molecular identifiers are mentioned in the methods. TCR diversity (inverse Simpson) was significantly higher in tumor than in normal lung tissue (431.37 vs 166.20, P = 0.0075, Mann-Whitney U test). The cohort had only about 16 patients, and the authors noted that larger samples and more detailed clinical data are needed.

The sequencing sample was made of lung tumor tissue. This TCR was sampled from a woman aged 55-69 years with non-small cell lung cancer. The rearrangement combines TRBV11-2 with TRBJ1-2, with no confidently assigned D gene. Here the CDR3 is given as CASSLLGRNYGYTF. Here is the DNA: TGTGCCAGCAGCTTACTGGGCAGGAACTATGGCTACACCTTC.